These 18 T cell receptor beta chains came from one sample sequenced in a study of tumor-infiltrating lymphocytes in primary liver carcinoma. TCR beta cDNA came from roughly 450 ng total RNA, primed with a constant-region primer. Construction of TCR beta libraries relied on three successive nested multiplex PCR rounds employing slightly modified ARM-PCR. Rounds one and two of PCR, each of roughly 10 cycles, were primed with TRBV1-TRBV30 forward primers and a C-beta reverse primer. One entry per CDR3 protein, called by TCRdb with MiXCR from the multiplex PCR reads. The sample has 40,000 to 55,000 distinct CDR3 sequences; over 75% are singletons. DNA and RNA were both co-extracted from approximately 20-30 mg of bulk tissue that had not been sorted. The material sequenced was liver tumor tissue from sampling region 5. This sample's subset: tumor region T5, tumor centre. Receptor source: a man in his forties with primary liver carcinoma and hepatitis B virus infection.

About this clonotype itself: With a much larger clone just one base away, this may be a read error. V gene TRBV7-3 combines with J gene TRBJ2-1; TRBD2 matches at 8 bases. There are 17 residues in the CDR3. Germline trimming cut 4 bases from V and 10 bases from J; bases unmatched to any gene: 18. Germline V gene data show CDR1 as SGHTA and CDR2 as FQGTGA. For the CDR3, the DNA is TGTGCCAGCAGCTCGGGACCAGCGGGAGCCCAACCCGGAGAGCAGTTCTTC. It encodes CASSSGPAGAQPGEQFF.

About this clonotype itself: The CDR3 carries no conserved terminal phenylalanine or tryptophan, so it likely arises from a read error. The chain couples TRBV6-5 to TRBJ1-2; a weak D match, TRBD1 (5 bases). Germline CDR1 MNHEY, CDR2 SVGAGI. The CDR3 loop spans 13 amino acids. CDR3 nucleotide sequence: TGTGCCAGCACCCTCAGTCGGGGCTATGGTTACACCGTC. Translation gives CASTLSRGYGYTV.

Regarding this clonotype: At one end the junction does not follow the germline gene, possibly because of a read error. The chain is built from TRBV5-4 and TRBJ2-5; TRBD1 agrees at 7 bases. Germline V gene lookup returns CDR1 SGHNT and CDR2 YYREEE (reference sequence). This CDR3 comprises 14 residues. CDR3 loop: CASSVAGGQKTQYF. The CDR3 coding sequence is TGTGCCAGCAGCGTGGCAGGGGGTCAAAAGACCCAATACTTC. The variable domain in full, with the rest retrieved from reference TRBV5-4 and TRBJ2-5, is ETGVTQSPTHLIKTRGQQVTLRCSSQSGHNTVSWYQQALGQGPQFIFQYYREEENGRGNFPPRFSGLQFPNYSSELNVNALELDDSALYLCASSVAGGQKTQYFGPGTRLLVL.

This clonotype was seen ten or more times. The chain employs TRBV7-8 and TRBJ2-2, with 9 bases that match TRBD1. The length of the CDR3 is 17 residues. Losses at the gene ends were 5 bases for V and 2 bases for J; bases not matched to a gene: 9. The germline CDR1 and CDR2 sequences are SGHVS and FQNEAQ. The CDR3 DNA follows: TGTGCCAGCAGCCCAAGGACAGGGGCTCATAACACCGGGGAGCTGTTTTTT. Translated, it gives CASSPRTGAHNTGELFF. The whole variable domain, remainder taken from reference TRBV7-8 and TRBJ2-2, is GAGVSQSPRYKVAKRGQDVALRCDPISGHVSLFWYQQALGQGPEFLTYFQNEAQLDKSGLPSDRFFAERPEGSVSTLKIQRTQQEDSAVYLCASSPRTGAHNTGELFFGEGSRLTVL.

In regard to this clonotype: The junction shows a germline mismatch at one end, possibly a read error. The CDR3 DNA follows: TGTGATAGTGGTTTGGAACAGGGTCCCACAGATACACAGTATTTT. This codes for CDSGLEQGPTDTQYF. V and J are TRBV12-5 and TRBJ2-3; a possible D gene is TRBD1 (6 bases). This CDR3 spans 15 amino acids. The germline gives CDR1 LGHNT, CDR2 FRNRAP.

To note about this clonotype: No conserved phenylalanine or tryptophan is present at the end of the CDR3, so a read error is the likely explanation. The chain carries TRBV11-3 and TRBJ2-1; 7 bases fit TRBD1. V shed 5 bases, J shed 9 bases, and the junction held 10 bases outside the gene matches. This CDR3 comprises 14 residues. Germline V gene sequence: CDR1 SGHNT, CDR2 YENEEA. This CDR3 is CASSVRGRDSEQFL. CDR3 coding DNA: TGTGCCAGCAGCGTAAGGGGACGGGACAGTGAGCAGTTCCTC.

The CDR3 nucleotides read TGTGCCAGCAGCCTCTTAGCGGGAGGGCTGGTTTCCAATGAGCAGTTCTTC. It is translated as CASSLLAGGLVSNEQFF. The rearrangement uses TRBV7-8 and TRBJ2-1, with TRBD2 identical over 11 bases. J gave up 6 bases and V 5 bases, and 12 bases lay outside the gene matches. From germline, CDR1 is SGHVS and CDR2 FQNEAQ. This CDR3 is built from 17 residues.

The chain couples TRBV29-1 to TRBJ2-7; D gene ambiguous. Looked up from germline, CDR1 is SQVTM and CDR2 is ANQGSEA. The CDR3 length is 12 residues. In DNA, the CDR3 is TGCAGTGCGGATTGGCGTAATCACGAGCAGTACTTC. Translated, it gives CSADWRNHEQYF.

The chain couples TRBV29-1 to TRBJ1-5; D unclear. CDR3 size: 12 residues. Trimming cost V 2 bases and J 3 bases, with 5 bases left between them. Germline V lookup: CDR1 SQVTM, CDR2 ANQGSEA. CDR3 sequence: CSVECDNQPQHF. CDR3 DNA sequence: TGCAGCGTTGAATGTGACAATCAGCCCCAGCATTTT.

With regard to this clonotype: The CDR3 carries no conserved terminal phenylalanine or tryptophan, so it likely arises from a read error. V is TRBV11-1 and J is TRBJ2-4; 12 bases match TRBD2. In germline, CDR1 is SGHAT, CDR2 FQDESV (reference sequence). The CDR3 sequence is 16 residues long. This chain's CDR3 is CQQLSRTSGTKNIQYS. The CDR3 DNA sequence: TGCCAGCAGCTTTCCCGGACTAGCGGGACCAAAAACATTCAGTACTCC.

On this clonotype itself: This likely comes from a read error, as the CDR3 has no conserved phenylalanine or tryptophan at its end. V gene TRBV6-1 combines with J gene TRBJ2-7; either TRBD1 or TRBD2 may supply D (5 bases each). Trimming left V 6 bases short and J 3 bases short, with 12 bases between. The CDR3 consists of 13 residues. Germline CDR1 MNHNS, CDR2 SASEGT. CDR3 in amino acids: CASSPGDLYEQYL. CDR3 nucleotides: TGTGCCAGCAGCCCCGGGGACCTCTACGAGCAGTACCTC.

Regarding this clonotype: Its ends do not fully match the called genes, so a read error is possible. This rearrangement joins TRBV11-2 to TRBJ2-6; possibly TRBD1 for D (6 bases). Germline loops: CDR1 SGHAT, CDR2 FQNNGV. The CDR3 runs 18 residues. The CDR3 DNA follows: TGCGCCAGCAGCAGCTGGGTACCAAATCTCTCAGGGGCCAACATCCTGACTTTC. Amino acids: CASSSWVPNLSGANILTF.

Comments on this clonotype: The junction shows a germline mismatch at one end, possibly a read error. The chain joins TRBV5-4 to TRBJ2-7, with TRBD1 matching 7 bases. The CDR3 totals 14 residues. Germline V gene data show CDR1 as SGHNT and CDR2 as YYREEE (reference sequence). CDR3 sequence reads: CAGSLGGQTYEQYF. CDR3 nucleotides: TGTGCCGGCAGCTTAGGGGGACAGACCTACGAGCAGTACTTC.

As regards this clonotype: As the CDR3 is not closed by the conserved phenylalanine or tryptophan, this likely results from a read error. The chain carries TRBV12-3 or TRBV12-4 and TRBJ2-1; 11 bases align to TRBD2. The CDR3 sequence is 16 residues long. This CDR3 reads CAISFRTSGQGSEQFL. As DNA, the CDR3 is TGTGCCATCAGTTTTAGGACTAGCGGGCAGGGGAGTGAGCAGTTCTTA.

Notes on this clonotype: The CDR3 ends on some other residue instead of the conserved phenylalanine or tryptophan, so this is likely a read error. The chain links TRBV6-2 or TRBV6-3 to TRBJ1-2; no clear D. CDR1 is MNHEY, CDR2 SVGEGT, per germline. The CDR3 spans 16 residues. V was pared by 0 bases and J by 7 bases, with 18 bases between. The CDR3 reads CASSYSGVGSGGGYTI. In DNA form, the CDR3 reads TGTGCCAGCAGTTACTCCGGAGTGGGCTCCGGAGGTGGCTACACCATC.

This clonotype was recorded only once. This likely comes from a read error, as the CDR3 has no conserved phenylalanine or tryptophan at its end. The CDR3 region is CASSAGTGPPEQYL. In DNA form, the CDR3 reads TGTGCCAGCAGTGCCGGGACAGGGCCCCCCGAGCAGTACCTC. The chain recombines TRBV6-5 with TRBJ2-7, with 9 bases that match TRBD1. CDR3 length: 14 residues. The germline CDR1 and CDR2 sequences are MNHEY and SVGAGI. V gave up 5 bases and J gave up 6 bases; unmatched junction bases: 8.

By share of the sample, this clonotype is medium-sized. The chain employs TRBV29-1 and TRBJ2-7, with D perhaps matching TRBD1 (5 bases). Germline V gene sequence: CDR1 SQVTM, CDR2 ANQGSEA. The CDR3 runs 13 residues. Trimming left V 7 bases short and J 5 bases short, with 18 bases between. The CDR3 loop reads CSALFQGHHEQYF. In DNA form, the CDR3 reads TGCAGCGCCCTTTTTCAGGGTCACCACGAGCAGTACTTC.

CDR3 DNA: TGTGCCAGCAGCTTAGGGGACGGAAACCCATACGAGCAGTACTTC. This gives the protein CASSLGDGNPYEQYF. The chain links TRBV11-2 to TRBJ2-7, with D possibly being TRBD1 or TRBD2 (5 bases each). V was trimmed by 1 base and J by 4 bases, leaving 14 bases between them. The CDR3 is 15 amino acids. Germline V lookup: CDR1 SGHAT, CDR2 FQNNGV.